This T cell receptor (beta chain) was documented in a study of T cell responses to AZD1222 COVID-19 vaccine. General study results and limits: The donor group comprised mostly white British people and more females; the analysis possibly underestimated clonal diversity. In the spike-specific TCR repertoire, nearly half reportedly target unmutated variant regions. Baseline serology detected seropositivity in only six AZD1222 recipients.

V dropped 5 bases and J dropped 8 bases, with 18 bases sitting between them. Germline V gives CDR1 MNHNY, CDR2 SVGAGI (reference sequence). CDR3 length equals 14 residues. Details on this clone: The antigen remains undetermined.

Clones were read by immunoSEQ multiplex PCR, and TCRdb kept only the in-frame ones, dropping some. The data hold about 150,000 clones, with roughly 92% observed a single time. Sequencing was performed on peripheral blood, taken 28 days after the second AZD1222 dose. The chain uses TRBV6-6 and TRBJ1-1, with D tentatively TRBD1 (6 bases). The TCR was taken from an adult who received the AZD1222 COVID-19 vaccine. The CDR3 nucleotides are TGTGCCAGCAGTCAAACCGCGACAGGCCAGGAAGCTTTCTTT. Translation gives CASSQTATGQEAFF.